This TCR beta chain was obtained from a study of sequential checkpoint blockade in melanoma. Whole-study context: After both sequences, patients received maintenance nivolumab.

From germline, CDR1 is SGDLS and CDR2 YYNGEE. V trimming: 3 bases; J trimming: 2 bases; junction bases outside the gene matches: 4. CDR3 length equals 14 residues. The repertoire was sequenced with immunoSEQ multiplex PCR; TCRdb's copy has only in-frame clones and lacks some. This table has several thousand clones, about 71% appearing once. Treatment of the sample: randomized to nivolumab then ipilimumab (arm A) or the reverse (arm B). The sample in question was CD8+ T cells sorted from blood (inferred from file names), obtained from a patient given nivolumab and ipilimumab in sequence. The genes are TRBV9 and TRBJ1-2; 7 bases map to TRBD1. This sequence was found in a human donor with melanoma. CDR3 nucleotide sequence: TGTGCCAGCAGCGAACCGGGACAGAACTATGGCTACACCTTC. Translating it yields CASSEPGQNYGYTF.